This is a list of T cell receptor beta chains from one sample in a study of cytomegalovirus exposure and HLA in healthy donors. Method: immunoSEQ multiplex PCR; TCRdb's copy keeps in-frame clones and lacks some. This table holds about 270,000 clones, roughly 70% found once. Sequencing was performed on PBMCs. The origin of the receptors is a female donor in good health and CMV-seronegative. CDR3s include the opening cysteine and the closing phenylalanine or tryptophan. The D gene is left open where the match is weak. Only part of the rows carry a size: once, few, many, or a class if the clone is expanded.

clone_size,j_call,v_call,d_call,cdr3_nt,cdr3_aa
-,TRBJ1-5,TRBV21-1,-,TGTGCCAGCAGCAATTGCGGCAGGGGGATATACTATAGCAATCAGCCCCAGCATTTT,CASSNCGRGIYYSNQPQHF
-,TRBJ2-5,TRBV5-1,TRBD2,TGCGCCAGCAGCTCTGCGGGACTAGCGGGAGGGGGCCAAGAGACCCAGTACTTC,CASSSAGLAGGGQETQYF
-,TRBJ2-6,TRBV28,-,TGTGCCAGCACTGGCGGCTACCTCTCTGGGGCCAACGTCCTGACTTTC,CASTGGYLSGANVLTF
-,TRBJ2-7,TRBV7-6,TRBD2,TGTGCCAGCAGCTTACCTAGCGGGTTACCAAGAGGGGGCTCCTACGAGCAGTACTTC,CASSLPSGLPRGGSYEQYF
-,TRBJ2-7,TRBV5-1,TRBD1,TGCGCCAGCAGCCTGACGGACAGGGGCCACGAGCAGTACTTC,CASSLTDRGHEQYF
-,TRBJ2-4,TRBV11-2,TRBD2,TGTGCCAGCAGCTCTAGCGGGAATCTGGTCATTCAGTACTTC,CASSSSGNLVIQYF
-,TRBJ1-4,TRBV2,-,TGTGCCAGCAGTGAAGGCGGTACAACTAATGAAAAACTGTTTTTT,CASSEGGTTNEKLFF
-,TRBJ2-1,TRBV7-6,TRBD2,TGTGCCAGCAGCTTAGAAGCGGGAACACACCTGGGGCAGTTCTTC,CASSLEAGTHLGQFF
-,TRBJ2-1,TRBV27,TRBD2,TGTGCCAGCTTGGCCGCGGGAGGCAATGAGCAGTTCTTC,CASLAAGGNEQFF
-,TRBJ2-5,TRBV5-1,-,TGCGCCAGCAGCCCAGGGTCAAAACAAGAGACCCAGTACTTC,CASSPGSKQETQYF
-,TRBJ1-1,TRBV27,TRBD1,TGTGCCAGCAGTTCTCAGACAGGGACGACTGAAGCTTTCTTT,CASSSQTGTTEAFF
-,TRBJ1-2,TRBV19,TRBD1,TGTGCCAGTAGTCCTTTAGGACAGGGAAACAACTATGGCTACACCTTC,CASSPLGQGNNYGYTF
-,TRBJ2-7,TRBV28,TRBD2,TGTGCCAGCAGTTTAGGGCGGGAGTTGCGCGGCGAGCAGTACTTC,CASSLGRELRGEQYF
few,TRBJ1-5,TRBV2,-,TGTGCCAGCGGGGAGGGCAATCAGCCCCAGCATTTT,CASGEGNQPQHF
-,TRBJ2-7,TRBV21-1,-,TGTGCCAGCAGCAAAGTGGACTTTACCTCCTACGAGCAGTACTTC,CASSKVDFTSYEQYF
-,TRBJ2-7,TRBV5-1,TRBD2,TGCGCCAGCAGCTTGTCTAGCGGGAGTTTCGGAAACGAGCAGTACTTC,CASSLSSGSFGNEQYF
-,TRBJ2-7,TRBV2,-,TGTGCCAGCAGTGTGCGGGGTTCCTACGAGCAGTACTTC,CASSVRGSYEQYF
-,TRBJ2-2,TRBV9,-,TGTGCCAGCAGCGTTTCCGTCGAGCGGCGGGCCGGGGAGCTGTTTTTT,CASSVSVERRAGELFF
-,TRBJ2-1,TRBV27,-,TGTGCCAGCAGTCGAGCGGAAATCTACAATGAGCAGTTCTTC,CASSRAEIYNEQFF
few,TRBJ2-7,TRBV27,TRBD1,TGTGCCAGCAGCTCCGGACAGGGCTTACGCTACGAGCAGTACTTC,CASSSGQGLRYEQYF
-,TRBJ1-4,TRBV5-6,-,TGTGCCAGCAGCTTGGGTGGGGCAGGTGAAAAACTGTTTTTT,CASSLGGAGEKLFF
-,TRBJ2-7,TRBV5-1,TRBD1,TGCGCCAGCAGCTCGGGGGGACAGGGCTACGAGCAGTACTTC,CASSSGGQGYEQYF
-,TRBJ2-7,TRBV30,TRBD2,TGTGCCTGGACGACGGGACTAGCGGGAGGCGAGCAGTACTTC,CAWTTGLAGGEQYF
few,TRBJ1-1,TRBV9,-,TGTGCCAGCAGCCCGGGGGGGAACACTGAAGCTTTCTTT,CASSPGGNTEAFF
-,TRBJ2-7,TRBV5-6,-,TGTGCCAGCAGCTTGTCAGGGGCCTACGAGCAGTACTTC,CASSLSGAYEQYF
once,TRBJ2-7,TRBV11-2,TRBD1,TGTGCCGGCAGCTCACCGGACAGGGGGCGGTACGAGCAGTACTTC,CAGSSPDRGRYEQYF
-,TRBJ1-2,TRBV5-4,-,TGTGCCAGCAGCTTGCCGGGTTTGAACTATGGCTACACCTTC,CASSLPGLNYGYTF
-,TRBJ1-1,TRBV6-5,-,TGTGCCAGCAGACAGCCGCGGAACACTGAAGCTTTCTTT,CASRQPRNTEAFF
-,TRBJ2-3,TRBV5-1,TRBD1,TGCGCCAGCAGCTCTACAGGGGGACCCACAGATACGCAGTATTTT,CASSSTGGPTDTQYF
-,TRBJ2-7,TRBV19,-,TGTGCCAGTAGTATAGGGGGTACGGACTCGACTACCGAGCAGTACTTC,CASSIGGTDSTTEQYF
-,TRBJ2-5,TRBV5-1,-,TGCGCCAGCAGCCAGACTAGTCGGCAAGAGACCCAGTACTTC,CASSQTSRQETQYF
-,TRBJ2-1,TRBV29-1,-,TGCAGCGTGGGAGGACCACAGGGGTACCTCAATTACAATGAGCAGTTCTTC,CSVGGPQGYLNYNEQFF
-,TRBJ1-3,TRBV6-1,-,TGTGCCAGCAGTGAGCGCTCTGGAAACACCATATATTTT,CASSERSGNTIYF
-,TRBJ2-7,TRBV19,-,TGTGCCAGTAGTCCACTTGAAGGAGCCTCGATGAACGAGCAGTACTTC,CASSPLEGASMNEQYF
-,TRBJ2-1,TRBV9,TRBD2,TGTGCCAGCAGCGCATCTAGCGGGACTACCTACAATGAGCAGTTCTTC,CASSASSGTTYNEQFF
-,TRBJ1-1,TRBV7-9,-,TGTGCCAGCACCCTTAAAGAGGGTTTGTACACTGAAGCTTTCTTT,CASTLKEGLYTEAFF
few,TRBJ1-5,TRBV5-8,-,TGTGCCAGCAGCTTGATCGGGAGTAATAGTCAGCCCCAGCATTTT,CASSLIGSNSQPQHF
-,TRBJ2-5,TRBV7-7,TRBD2,TGTGCCAGCAGCTTAGATGCAGGGAGGGAAGAGACCCAGTACTTC,CASSLDAGREETQYF
-,TRBJ2-7,TRBV6-1,-,TGTGCCAGCCTACAGGGTAACTCCTACGAGCAGTACTTC,CASLQGNSYEQYF
once,TRBJ1-1,TRBV7-9,-,TGTGCCAGCAGCTTATCCGGGGTGGGCACTGAAGCTTTCTTT,CASSLSGVGTEAFF
-,TRBJ2-7,TRBV9,-,TGTGCCAGCAGCGTAGGCTCTCGGGGGAGCTCCTACGAGCAGTACTTC,CASSVGSRGSSYEQYF
-,TRBJ1-1,TRBV13,-,TGTGCCAGCCAGGACAGCCCGAACACTGAAGCTTTCTTT,CASQDSPNTEAFF
-,TRBJ1-5,TRBV21-1,-,TGTGCCAGCAGCCTGGACCGGGACAGGGACAATCAGCCCCAGCATTTT,CASSLDRDRDNQPQHF
-,TRBJ1-1,TRBV7-9,-,TGTGCCAGCAGCTTAGGCGGGGAGGGAACTGAAGCTTTCTTT,CASSLGGEGTEAFF
-,TRBJ2-7,TRBV29-1,-,TGCAGCGCCCGGGACTTGGACTACGAGCAGTACTTC,CSARDLDYEQYF
few,TRBJ2-7,TRBV19,TRBD1,TGTGCCAGTAGTATAATGACAGGGGACGAGCAGTACTTC,CASSIMTGDEQYF
few,TRBJ2-5,TRBV2,-,TGTGCCAGCAGTGATCTAATCAGGGGATTGGGGGAGACCCAGTACTTC,CASSDLIRGLGETQYF
-,TRBJ1-2,TRBV21-1,-,TGTGCCAGCAGCGGGGAGGGACAGGGGGCACTGGATCTCCTCTTC,CASSGEGQGALDLLF
-,TRBJ1-1,TRBV7-6,-,TGTGCCAGCAGCCGTTCGCGATCCGAGGCCACTGGTAAGAAATTCACTGAAGCTTTCTTT,CASSRSRSEATGKKFTEAFF
few,TRBJ1-3,TRBV25-1,-,TGTGCCAGCAGTGAATTCTTAGGACAGTCCTTCTCTGGAAACACCATATATTTT,CASSEFLGQSFSGNTIYF
-,TRBJ2-1,TRBV7-7,-,TGTGCCAGCGGGAGGCTCAATGAGCAGTTCTTC,CASGRLNEQFF
few,TRBJ2-5,TRBV15,TRBD2,TGTGCCACCAGCGAGGGCGGGGGGCGGCCCCAAGAGACCCAGTACTTC,CATSEGGGRPQETQYF
-,TRBJ1-2,TRBV18,TRBD1,TGTGCCAGCTCACCAAGAGAGGGACAGGGCCCCTATGGCTACACCTTC,CASSPREGQGPYGYTF
-,TRBJ2-3,TRBV18,-,TGTGCCAGCTCCCTATTGATAGATACGCAGTATTTT,CASSLLIDTQYF
-,TRBJ1-2,TRBV5-1,-,TGCGCCAGCAGCTTGGTCGCAGGGGCCGGCTATGGCTACACCTTC,CASSLVAGAGYGYTF
-,TRBJ2-5,TRBV11-3,-,TGTGCCAGCAGCCTCCGAGTTACAGTACAAGAGACCCAGTACTTC,CASSLRVTVQETQYF
once,TRBJ2-6,TRBV5-1,-,TGCGCCAGCAGCCCTATGCAGGCTGGGGCCAACGTCCTGACTTTC,CASSPMQAGANVLTF